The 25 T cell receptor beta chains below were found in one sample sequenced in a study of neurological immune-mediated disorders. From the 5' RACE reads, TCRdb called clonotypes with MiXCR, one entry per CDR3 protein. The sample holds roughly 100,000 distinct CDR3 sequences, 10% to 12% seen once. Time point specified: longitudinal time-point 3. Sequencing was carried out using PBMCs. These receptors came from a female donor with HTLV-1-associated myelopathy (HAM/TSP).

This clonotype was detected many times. The CDR3 protein is CSASRDGTDTQYF. In DNA, the CDR3 is TGCAGTGCTAGCCGGGACGGAACAGATACGCAGTATTTT. This sequence joins TRBV20-1 and TRBJ2-3, with D possibly called TRBD1 or TRBD2 (5 bases each). Germline CDR1 reads DFQATT; CDR2 reads SNEGSKA (reference sequence). V gave up 3 bases and J gave up 3 bases, with 10 bases separating them. This CDR3 region has 13 residues.

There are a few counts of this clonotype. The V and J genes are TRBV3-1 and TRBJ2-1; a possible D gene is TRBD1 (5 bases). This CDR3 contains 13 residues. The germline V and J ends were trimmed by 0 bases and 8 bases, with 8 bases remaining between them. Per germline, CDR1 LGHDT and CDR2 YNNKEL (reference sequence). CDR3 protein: CASSQDRGHEQFF. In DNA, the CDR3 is TGTGCCAGCAGCCAAGATAGGGGCCATGAGCAGTTCTTC.

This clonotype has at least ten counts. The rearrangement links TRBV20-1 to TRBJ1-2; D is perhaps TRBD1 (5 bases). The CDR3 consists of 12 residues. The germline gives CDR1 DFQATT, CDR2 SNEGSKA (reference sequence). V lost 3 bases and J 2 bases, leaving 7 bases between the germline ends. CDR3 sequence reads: CSASPGNYGYTF. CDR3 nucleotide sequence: TGCAGTGCTAGTCCAGGGAACTATGGCTACACCTTC.

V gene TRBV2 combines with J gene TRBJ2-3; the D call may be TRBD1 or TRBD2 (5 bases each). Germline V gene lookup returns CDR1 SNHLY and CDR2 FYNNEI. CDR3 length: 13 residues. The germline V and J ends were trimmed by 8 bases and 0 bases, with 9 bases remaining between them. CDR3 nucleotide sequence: TGTGCCAGCGGGGGATCTAGCACAGATACGCAGTATTTT. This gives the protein CASGGSSTDTQYF.

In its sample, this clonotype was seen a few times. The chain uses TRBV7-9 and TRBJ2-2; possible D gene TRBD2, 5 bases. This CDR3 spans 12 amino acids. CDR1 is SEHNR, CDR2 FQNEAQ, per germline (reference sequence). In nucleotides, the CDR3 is TGTTTAATAGGGAGCAACACCGGGGAGCTGTTTTTT. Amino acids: CLIGSNTGELFF.

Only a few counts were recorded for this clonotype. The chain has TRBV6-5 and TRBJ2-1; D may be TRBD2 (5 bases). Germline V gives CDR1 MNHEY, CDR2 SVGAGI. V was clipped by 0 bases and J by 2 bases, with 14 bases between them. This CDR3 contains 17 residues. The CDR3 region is CASSYSIQRATYNEQFF. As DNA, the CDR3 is TGTGCCAGCAGTTACTCGATCCAGAGGGCGACCTACAATGAGCAGTTCTTC.

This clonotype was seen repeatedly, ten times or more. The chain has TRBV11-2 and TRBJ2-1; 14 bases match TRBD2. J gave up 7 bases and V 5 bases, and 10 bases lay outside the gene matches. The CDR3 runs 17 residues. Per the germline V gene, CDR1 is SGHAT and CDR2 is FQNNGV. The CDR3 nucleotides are TGTGCCAGCAGCCCAAACTCCGGGACTAGCGGGGGTAATGAGCAGTTCTTC. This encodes CASSPNSGTSGGNEQFF.

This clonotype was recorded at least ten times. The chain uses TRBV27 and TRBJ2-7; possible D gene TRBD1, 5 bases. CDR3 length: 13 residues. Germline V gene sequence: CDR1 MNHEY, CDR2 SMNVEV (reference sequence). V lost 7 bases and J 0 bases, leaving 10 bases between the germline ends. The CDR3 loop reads CASKGQDSYEQYF. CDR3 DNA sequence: TGTGCCAGCAAGGGGCAGGACTCCTACGAGCAGTACTTC.

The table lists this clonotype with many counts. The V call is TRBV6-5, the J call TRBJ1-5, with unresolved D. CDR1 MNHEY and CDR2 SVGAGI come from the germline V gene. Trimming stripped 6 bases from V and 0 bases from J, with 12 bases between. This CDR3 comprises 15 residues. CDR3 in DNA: TGTGCCAGCAGATCAACCTCCTATAGCAATCAGCCCCAGCATTTT. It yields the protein CASRSTSYSNQPQHF.

The CDR3 loop reads CASSFFWGQETQYF. CDR3 coding DNA: TGTGCCAGCAGTTTCTTCTGGGGCCAAGAGACCCAGTACTTC. The rearrangement joins TRBV28 to TRBJ2-5; no clear D gene. V was pared by 3 bases and J by 1 base, with 9 bases between. The CDR3 totals 14 residues. The V gene's germline CDR1 is MDHEN and CDR2 SYDVKM.

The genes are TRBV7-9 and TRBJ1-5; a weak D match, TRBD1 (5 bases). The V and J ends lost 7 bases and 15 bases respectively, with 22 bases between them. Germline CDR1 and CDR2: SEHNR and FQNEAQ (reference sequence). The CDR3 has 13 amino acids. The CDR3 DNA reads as TGTGCCAGCACCCAGGGAGGGTATCAGCACCGGCATTTT. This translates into CASTQGGYQHRHF.

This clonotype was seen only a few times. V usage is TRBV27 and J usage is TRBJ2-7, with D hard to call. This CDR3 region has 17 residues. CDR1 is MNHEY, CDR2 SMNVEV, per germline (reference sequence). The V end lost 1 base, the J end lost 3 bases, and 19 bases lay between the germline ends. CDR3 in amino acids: CASSLLSDGDFYYEQYF. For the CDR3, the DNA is TGTGCCAGCAGTTTATTGTCGGACGGAGATTTCTACTACGAGCAGTACTTC.

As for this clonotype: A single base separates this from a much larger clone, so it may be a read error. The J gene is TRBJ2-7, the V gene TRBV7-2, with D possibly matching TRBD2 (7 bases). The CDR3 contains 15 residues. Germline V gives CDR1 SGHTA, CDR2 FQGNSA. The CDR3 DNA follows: TGTGCCAACAGCTTAGGTGGGGGGGGCCCCTACGAGCAGTACTTC. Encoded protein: CANSLGGGGPYEQYF.

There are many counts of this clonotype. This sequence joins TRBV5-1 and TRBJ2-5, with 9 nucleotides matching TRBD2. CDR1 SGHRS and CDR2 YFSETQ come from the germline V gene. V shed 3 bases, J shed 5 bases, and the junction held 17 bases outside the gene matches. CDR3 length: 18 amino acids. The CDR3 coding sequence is TGCGCCAGCAGCTCCGCTCTGGGCGGGGGGGCCAGTGGGGAGACCCAGTACTTC. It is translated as CASSSALGGGASGETQYF. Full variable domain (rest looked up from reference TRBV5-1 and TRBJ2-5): KAGVTQTPRYLIKTRGQQVTLSCSPISGHRSVSWYQQTPGQGLQFLFEYFSETQRNKGNFPGRFSGRQFSNSRSEMNVSTLELGDSALYLCASSSALGGGASGETQYFGPGTRLLVL.

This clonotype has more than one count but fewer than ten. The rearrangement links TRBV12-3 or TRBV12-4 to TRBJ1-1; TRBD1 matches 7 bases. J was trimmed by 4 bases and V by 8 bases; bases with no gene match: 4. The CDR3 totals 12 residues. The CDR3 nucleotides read TGTGCCAGCCAAACAGGGGCCACTGAAGCTTTCTTT. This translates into CASQTGATEAFF.

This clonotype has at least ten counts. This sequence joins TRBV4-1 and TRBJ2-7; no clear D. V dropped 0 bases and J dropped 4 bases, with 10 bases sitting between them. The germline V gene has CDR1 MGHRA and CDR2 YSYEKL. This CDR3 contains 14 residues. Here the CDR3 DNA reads TGCGCCAGCAGCCAAGATCCCGGCTCTTACGAGCAGTACTTC. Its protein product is CASSQDPGSYEQYF.

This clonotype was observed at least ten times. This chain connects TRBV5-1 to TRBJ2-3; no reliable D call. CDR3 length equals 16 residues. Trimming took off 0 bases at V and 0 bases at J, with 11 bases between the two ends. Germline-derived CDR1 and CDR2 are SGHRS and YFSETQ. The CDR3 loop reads CASSLGSATSTDTQYF. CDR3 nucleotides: TGCGCCAGCAGCTTGGGGTCGGCTACTAGCACAGATACGCAGTATTTT.

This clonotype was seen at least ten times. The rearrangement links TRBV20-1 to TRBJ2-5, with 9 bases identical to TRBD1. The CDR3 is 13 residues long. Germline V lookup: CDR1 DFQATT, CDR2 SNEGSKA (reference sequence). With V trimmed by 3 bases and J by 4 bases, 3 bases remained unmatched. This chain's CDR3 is CSARGQGVETQYF. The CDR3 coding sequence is TGCAGTGCTAGGGGACAGGGCGTAGAGACCCAGTACTTC.

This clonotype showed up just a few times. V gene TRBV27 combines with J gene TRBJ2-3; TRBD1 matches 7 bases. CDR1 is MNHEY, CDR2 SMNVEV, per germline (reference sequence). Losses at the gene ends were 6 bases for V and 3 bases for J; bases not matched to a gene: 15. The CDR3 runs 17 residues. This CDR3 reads CASRNQNRGTETDTQYF. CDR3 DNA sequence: TGTGCCAGCAGAAATCAAAATCGAGGGACAGAAACAGATACGCAGTATTTT.

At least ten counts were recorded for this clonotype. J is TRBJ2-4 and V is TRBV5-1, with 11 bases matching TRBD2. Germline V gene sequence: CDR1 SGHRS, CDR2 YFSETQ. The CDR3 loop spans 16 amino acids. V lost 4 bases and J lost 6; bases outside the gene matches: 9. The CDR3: CASSLTTSGGVNIQYF. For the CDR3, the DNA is TGCGCCAGCAGCCTGACCACTAGCGGGGGCGTAAACATTCAGTACTTC. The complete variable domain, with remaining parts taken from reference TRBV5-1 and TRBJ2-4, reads KAGVTQTPRYLIKTRGQQVTLSCSPISGHRSVSWYQQTPGQGLQFLFEYFSETQRNKGNFPGRFSGRQFSNSRSEMNVSTLELGDSALYLCASSLTTSGGVNIQYFGAGTRLSVL.

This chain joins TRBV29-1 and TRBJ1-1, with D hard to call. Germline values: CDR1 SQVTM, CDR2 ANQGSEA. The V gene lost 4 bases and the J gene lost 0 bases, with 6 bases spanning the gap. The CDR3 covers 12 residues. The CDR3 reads CSVGQVNTEAFF. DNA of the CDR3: TGCAGCGTTGGACAAGTGAACACTGAAGCTTTCTTT. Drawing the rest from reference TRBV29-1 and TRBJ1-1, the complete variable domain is SAVISQKPSRDICQRGTSLTIQCQVDSQVTMMFWYRQQPGQSLTLIATANQGSEATYESGFVIDKFPISRPNLTFSTLTVSNMSPEDSSIYLCSVGQVNTEAFFGQGTRLTVV.

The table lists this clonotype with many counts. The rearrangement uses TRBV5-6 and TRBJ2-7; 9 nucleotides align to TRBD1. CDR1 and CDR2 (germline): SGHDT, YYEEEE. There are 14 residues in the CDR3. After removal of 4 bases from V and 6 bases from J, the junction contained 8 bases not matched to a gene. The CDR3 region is CASSQGQGSFEQYF. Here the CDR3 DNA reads TGTGCCAGCAGCCAAGGACAGGGGTCTTTCGAGCAGTACTTC.

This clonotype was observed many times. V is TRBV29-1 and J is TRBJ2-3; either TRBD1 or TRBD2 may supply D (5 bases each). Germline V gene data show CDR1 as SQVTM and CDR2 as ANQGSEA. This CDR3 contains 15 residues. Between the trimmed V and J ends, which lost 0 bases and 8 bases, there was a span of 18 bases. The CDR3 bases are TGCAGCGTTGAAGACCAGACCCCGGGACGCCGTACGCAGTATTTT. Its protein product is CSVEDQTPGRRTQYF.

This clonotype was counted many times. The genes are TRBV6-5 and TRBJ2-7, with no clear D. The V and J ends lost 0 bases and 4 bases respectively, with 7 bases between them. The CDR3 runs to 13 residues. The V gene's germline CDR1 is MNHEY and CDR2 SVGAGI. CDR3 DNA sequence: TGTGCCAGCAGTTACTCGATCGAGTACGAGCAGTACTTC. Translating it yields CASSYSIEYEQYF.

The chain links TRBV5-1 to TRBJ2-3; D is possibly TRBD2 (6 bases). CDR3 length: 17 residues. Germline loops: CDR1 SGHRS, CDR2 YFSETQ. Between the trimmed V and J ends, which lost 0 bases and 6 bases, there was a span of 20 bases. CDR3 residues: CASSLAGVAVGRDTQYF. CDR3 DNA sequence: TGCGCCAGCAGCTTGGCGGGGGTAGCGGTCGGTCGGGATACGCAGTATTTT.